What follows is one TCR beta chain and its context. The antigen is not known. The sample is drawn from a study of cytomegalovirus exposure and HLA in healthy donors. V was shortened by 7 bases and J by 2 bases, with 17 bases between the two germline ends. CDR1 is SQVTM and CDR2 is ANQGSEA in the germline V gene. The CDR3 extends over 14 amino acids. The study's findings and limits: Cytomegalovirus-associated status was assigned to 150 to 200 TCR beta chains.

The PCR employed 60 Vbeta primers together with 13 Jbeta primers. Method: immunoSEQ multiplex PCR; TCRdb's copy keeps in-frame clones and lacks some. The sample gives 100,000 to 150,000 clones, approximately 77% of which show up once; under 2% is in the top ten. V and J are TRBV29-1 and TRBJ1-2, with D possibly being TRBD1 (5 bases). Specimen: PBMCs. The clonotype was recovered from a young man in good health and CMV-seronegative. The CDR3 coding sequence is TGCAGCGCCACCCGGGGGGACCTCAACTATGGCTACACCTTC. The encoded protein is CSATRGDLNYGYTF.